This T cell receptor (beta chain) was identified during a study of T cells in Graves' hyperthyroidism and ophthalmopathy. As to this clonotype: The antigen is undetermined.

The CDR3 has 15 residues. The germline CDR1 and CDR2 sequences are SGDLS and YYNGEE. V was pared by 0 bases and J by 5 bases, with 14 bases between. Amplification of TCR beta CDR3 regions used RNA as the template. In the first-round RT-PCR of the TCR CDR3, the HTBI primer set was used. One entry per CDR3 protein, called by TCRdb with MiXCR from the multiplex PCR reads. Among some 400,000 distinct CDR3 sequences listed, about 13% were seen once. Study-level findings and limits: A model of 13 V-J features distinguished ophthalmopathy from stable hyperthyroidism. Also found in blood were most expanded thyroid clonotypes above 0.001.

Diagnoses used clinical symptoms, serum thyroxine and TRAb, thyroid ultrasound and orbital computed tomography. J is TRBJ1-2 and V is TRBV9, with D unresolved. The clonotype was recovered from a man aged 25 to 40 with Graves' hyperthyroidism that later progressed to Graves' ophthalmopathy. The sample was blood. CDR3 sequence: CASSVGLRTPYGYTF. The CDR3 DNA reads as TGTGCCAGCAGCGTAGGGTTAAGGACTCCATATGGCTACACCTTC.